This T cell receptor (beta chain) was profiled in a study of cytomegalovirus exposure and HLA in healthy donors. General study findings and limits: Presence/absence comparisons presumed near-even sequencing depth among donors. Previous analysis showed most TCR beta V segments were productive about 87% or about 30% of the time.

Only a few counts were recorded for this clone. Antigen specificity is unknown. The PCR employed 60 Vbeta primers together with 13 Jbeta primers. Method: immunoSEQ multiplex PCR; TCRdb's copy keeps in-frame clones and lacks some. The sample yields about 170,000 clones, around three quarters seen once. Germline CDR1 reads SGDLS; CDR2 reads YYNGEE. The CDR3 extends over 14 amino acids. V lost 3 bases and J lost 8; bases outside the gene matches: 9. This chain uses TRBV9 with TRBJ1-2, with 8 bases matching TRBD1. The TCR comes from a woman aged 45-65 years in good health and CMV-seronegative. Specimen: PBMCs. The CDR3, as DNA: TGTGCCAGCAGCGAGACAGGGGTGGCCAGCGGCTACACCTTC. Protein sequence: CASSETGVASGYTF.